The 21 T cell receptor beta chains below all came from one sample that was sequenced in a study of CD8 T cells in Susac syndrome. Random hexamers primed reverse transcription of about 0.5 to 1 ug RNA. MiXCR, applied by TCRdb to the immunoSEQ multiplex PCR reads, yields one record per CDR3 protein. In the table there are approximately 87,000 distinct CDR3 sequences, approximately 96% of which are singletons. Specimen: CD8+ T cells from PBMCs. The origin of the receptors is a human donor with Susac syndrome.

The CDR3 nucleotides read TGTGCCAGCAGTGAAGTTGATGGCACAGATACGCAGTATTTT. This encodes CASSEVDGTDTQYF. V gene TRBV2 combines with J gene TRBJ2-3; no clear D gene. The CDR3 is made up of 14 amino acids. The germline CDR1 and CDR2 sequences are SNHLY and FYNNEI. Between the trimmed V and J ends, which lost 1 base and 1 base, there was a span of 6 bases.

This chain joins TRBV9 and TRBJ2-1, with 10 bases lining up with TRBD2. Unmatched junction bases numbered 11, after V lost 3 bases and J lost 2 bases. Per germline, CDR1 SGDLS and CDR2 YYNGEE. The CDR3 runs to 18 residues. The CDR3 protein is CASSDPPTSGGAYNEQFF. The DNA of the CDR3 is TGTGCCAGCAGCGACCCACCGACAAGCGGGGGGGCCTACAATGAGCAGTTCTTC.

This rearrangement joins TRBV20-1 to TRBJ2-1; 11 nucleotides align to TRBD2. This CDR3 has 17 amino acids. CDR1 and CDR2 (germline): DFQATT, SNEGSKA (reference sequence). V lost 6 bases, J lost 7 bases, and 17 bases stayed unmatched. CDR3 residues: CSAQLAGALMETNEQFF. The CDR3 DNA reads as TGCAGTGCGCAACTAGCGGGGGCGTTAATGGAAACGAATGAGCAGTTCTTC.

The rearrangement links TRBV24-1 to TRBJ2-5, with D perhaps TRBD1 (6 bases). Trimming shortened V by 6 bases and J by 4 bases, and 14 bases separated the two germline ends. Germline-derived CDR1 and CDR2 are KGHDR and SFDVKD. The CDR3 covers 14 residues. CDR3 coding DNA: TGTGCCACCAGTCCGACAAAAGGGGGAGAGACCCAGTACTTC. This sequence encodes CATSPTKGGETQYF.

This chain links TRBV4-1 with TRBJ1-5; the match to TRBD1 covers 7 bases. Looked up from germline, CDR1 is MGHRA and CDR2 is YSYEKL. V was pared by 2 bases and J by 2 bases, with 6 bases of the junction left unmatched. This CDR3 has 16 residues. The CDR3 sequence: CASSQQGGKGNQPQHF. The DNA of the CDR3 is TGCGCCAGCAGCCAACAGGGGGGAAAGGGCAATCAGCCCCAGCATTTT.

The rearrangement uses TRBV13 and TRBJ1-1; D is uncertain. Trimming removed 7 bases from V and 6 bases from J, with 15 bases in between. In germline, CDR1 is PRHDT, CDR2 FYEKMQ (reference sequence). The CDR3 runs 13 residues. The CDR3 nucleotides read TGTGCCAGCACCGCCGTACGGGTTGCTGAAGCTTTCTTT. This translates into CASTAVRVAEAFF.

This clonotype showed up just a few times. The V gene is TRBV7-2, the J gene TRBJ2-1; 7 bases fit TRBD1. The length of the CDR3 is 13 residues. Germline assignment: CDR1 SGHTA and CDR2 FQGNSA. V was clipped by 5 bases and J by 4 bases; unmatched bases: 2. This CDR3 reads CASSRGQYNEQFF. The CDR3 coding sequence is TGTGCCAGCAGCCGGGGACAGTACAATGAGCAGTTCTTC.

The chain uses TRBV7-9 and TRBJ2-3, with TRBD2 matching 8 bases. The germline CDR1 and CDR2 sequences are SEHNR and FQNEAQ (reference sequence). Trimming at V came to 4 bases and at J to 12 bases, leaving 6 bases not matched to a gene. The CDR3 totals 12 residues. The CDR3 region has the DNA TGTGCCAGCAGCTCCCCGGGACTAGTTCAGTATTTT. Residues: CASSSPGLVQYF.

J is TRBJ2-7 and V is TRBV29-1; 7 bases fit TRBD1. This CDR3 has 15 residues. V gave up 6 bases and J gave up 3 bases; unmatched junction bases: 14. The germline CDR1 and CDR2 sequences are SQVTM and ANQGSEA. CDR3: CSVQGSENRGYEQYF. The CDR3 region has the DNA TGCAGCGTACAGGGGTCCGAAAACCGGGGCTACGAGCAGTACTTC.

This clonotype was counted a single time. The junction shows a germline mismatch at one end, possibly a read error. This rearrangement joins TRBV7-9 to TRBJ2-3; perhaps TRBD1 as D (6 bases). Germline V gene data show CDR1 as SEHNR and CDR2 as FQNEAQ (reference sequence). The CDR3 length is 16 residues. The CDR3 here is CASNLKGDLRTDTQYF. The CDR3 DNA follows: TGTGCCAGCAACTTAAAGGGGGACCTTAGGACAGATACGCAGTATTTT.

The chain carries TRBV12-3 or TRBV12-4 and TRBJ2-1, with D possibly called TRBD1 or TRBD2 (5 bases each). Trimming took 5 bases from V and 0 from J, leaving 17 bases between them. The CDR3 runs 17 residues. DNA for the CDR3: TGTGCCAGCAGTGACAACTCCGGGACCATCTCCTACAATGAGCAGTTCTTC. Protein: CASSDNSGTISYNEQFF.

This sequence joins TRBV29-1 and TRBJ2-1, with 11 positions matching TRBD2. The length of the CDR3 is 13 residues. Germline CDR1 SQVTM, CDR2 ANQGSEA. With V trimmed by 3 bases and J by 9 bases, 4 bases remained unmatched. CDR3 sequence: CSVDTSGSSEQFF. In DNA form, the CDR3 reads TGCAGCGTTGATACTAGCGGGAGTAGTGAGCAGTTCTTC.

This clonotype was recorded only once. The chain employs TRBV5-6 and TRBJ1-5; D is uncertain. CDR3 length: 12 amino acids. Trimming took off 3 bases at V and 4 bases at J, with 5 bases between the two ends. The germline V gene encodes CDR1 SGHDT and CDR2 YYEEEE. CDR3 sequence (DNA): TGTGCCAGCAGCTCCGTAAATCAGCCCCAGCATTTT. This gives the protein CASSSVNQPQHF.

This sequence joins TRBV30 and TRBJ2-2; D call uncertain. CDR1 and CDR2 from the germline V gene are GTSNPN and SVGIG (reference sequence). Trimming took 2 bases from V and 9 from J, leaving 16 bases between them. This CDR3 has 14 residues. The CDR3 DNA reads TGTGCCTGGAGTTCCTGGACCCCTCCCCGGGAGCTGTTTTTT. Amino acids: CAWSSWTPPRELFF.

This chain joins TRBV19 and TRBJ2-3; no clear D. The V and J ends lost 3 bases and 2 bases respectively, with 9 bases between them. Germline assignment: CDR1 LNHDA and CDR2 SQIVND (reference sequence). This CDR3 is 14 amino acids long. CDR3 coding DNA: TGTGCCAGTAGTATGGGGTTTGTCACAGATACGCAGTATTTT. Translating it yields CASSMGFVTDTQYF.

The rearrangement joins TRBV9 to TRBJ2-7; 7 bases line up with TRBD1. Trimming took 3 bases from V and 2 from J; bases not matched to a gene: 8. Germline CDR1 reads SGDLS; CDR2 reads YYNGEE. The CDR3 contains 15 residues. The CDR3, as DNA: TGTGCCAGCAGCGGAGAACCGGGACAGCCCTACGAGCAGTACTTC. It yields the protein CASSGEPGQPYEQYF.

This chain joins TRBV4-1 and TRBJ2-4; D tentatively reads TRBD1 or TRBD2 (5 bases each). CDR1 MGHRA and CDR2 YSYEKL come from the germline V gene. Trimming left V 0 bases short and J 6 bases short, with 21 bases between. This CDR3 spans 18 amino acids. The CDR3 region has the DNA TGCGCCAGCAGCCAAGAACACGTTGAGGGACCGATTAGAAACATTCAGTACTTC. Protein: CASSQEHVEGPIRNIQYF.

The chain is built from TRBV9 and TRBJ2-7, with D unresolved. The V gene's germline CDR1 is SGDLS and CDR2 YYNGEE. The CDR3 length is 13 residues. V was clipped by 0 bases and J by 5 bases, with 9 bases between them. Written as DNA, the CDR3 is TGTGCCAGCAGCGTAGGTTGGGGTAACGAGCAGTACTTC. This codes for CASSVGWGNEQYF.

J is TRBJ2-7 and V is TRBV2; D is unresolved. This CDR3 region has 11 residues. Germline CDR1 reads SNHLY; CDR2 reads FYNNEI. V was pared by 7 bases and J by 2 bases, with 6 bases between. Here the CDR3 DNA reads TGTGCCAGCATCTACACCTACGAGCAGTACTTC. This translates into CASIYTYEQYF.

CDR3 bases: TGTGCCAGCAGTGAAGTACACGTTAACACTGAAGCTTTCTTT. It codes for CASSEVHVNTEAFF. The chain couples TRBV2 to TRBJ1-1, with D unclear. Trimming removed 1 base at V and 2 bases at J, with 8 bases between. This CDR3 is 14 amino acids long. Per the germline V gene, CDR1 is SNHLY and CDR2 is FYNNEI.

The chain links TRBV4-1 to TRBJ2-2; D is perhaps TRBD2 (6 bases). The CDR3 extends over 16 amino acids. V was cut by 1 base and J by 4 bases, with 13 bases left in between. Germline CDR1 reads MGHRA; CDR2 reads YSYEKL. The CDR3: CASSQVGGEGTGELFF. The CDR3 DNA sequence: TGCGCCAGCAGCCAAGTGGGGGGTGAGGGCACCGGGGAGCTGTTTTTT.